This is a list of T cell receptor beta chains from one sample in a study of identical twins. From the 5' RACE reads, TCRdb called clonotypes with MiXCR, one entry per CDR3 protein. The table lists roughly 720,000 distinct CDR3 sequences, about 20% of them singletons. A further study also used this sample, focusing on T cells expressing NK-cell markers.

Sequencing used PBMCs. Source of these receptors: a woman between 18 and 29 years old in good health. Each CDR3 is given with its conserved first and last residue. A D gene is named only where the DNA matches it firmly. Clone size is not always given. Where it is, it says once, few, many or a class for expanded clones.

v_call	j_call	cdr3_length	clone_size	d_call	cdr3_nt	cdr3_aa
TRBV20-1	TRBJ2-7	11	.	.	TGCAGTGCCCTAAGGGCCTACGAGCAGTACTTC	CSALRAYEQYF
TRBV15	TRBJ1-2	15	.	TRBD1	TGTGCCACCAGCCTGAAGACAGGGGGCAACTATGGCTACACCTTC	CATSLKTGGNYGYTF
TRBV7-9	TRBJ2-7	14	.	TRBD1	TGTGCCAGCAGCGTACAGGGGACCTCGTACGAGCAGTACTTC	CASSVQGTSYEQYF
TRBV6-1	TRBJ2-7	11	few	.	TGTGCCAGCAGTGCGGTGGGTGAGCAGTACTTC	CASSAVGEQYF
TRBV18	TRBJ1-1	12	.	.	TGTGCCAGCTCACCACTAAGCCCTGAAGCTTTCTTT	CASSPLSPEAFF
TRBV6-5	TRBJ1-2	12	few	.	TGTGCCAGCGGAGACAGTTACTATGGCTACACCTTC	CASGDSYYGYTF
TRBV20-1	TRBJ2-1	13	few	TRBD2	TGCAGCCCACGGGCTAGCGGATACAATGAGCAGTTCTTC	CSPRASGYNEQFF
TRBV29-1	TRBJ2-3	14	few	TRBD1	TGCAGCGTGGCCGGGACAGGGTTCACAAATACGCAGTATTTT	CSVAGTGFTNTQYF
TRBV29-1	TRBJ2-1	13	.	.	TGCAGCGTTGGGGCAGGGAACTACAATGAGCAGTTCTTC	CSVGAGNYNEQFF
TRBV6-2/TRBV6-3	TRBJ1-5	17	few	.	TGTGCCAGCAGGAAGATCTCTTATGGGGGGCAGGATCAGCCCCAGCATTTT	CASRKISYGGQDQPQHF
TRBV25-1	TRBJ1-3	14	few	.	TGTGCCAGCAGTGAATACAGATATGGAAACACCATATATTTT	CASSEYRYGNTIYF
TRBV12-3/TRBV12-4	TRBJ2-3	15	few	TRBD2	TGTGCCAGCAGGGGGGGACTAGCGAGCACAGATACGCAGTATTTT	CASRGGLASTDTQYF
TRBV7-3	TRBJ2-3	14	few	.	TGTGCCAGCAGCTTACGCCCCTACACAGATACGCAGTATTTT	CASSLRPYTDTQYF
TRBV6-2/TRBV6-3	TRBJ2-7	15	.	.	TGTGCCAGCAGTTACTCGCCCCACGGAGCCTACGAGCAGTACTTC	CASSYSPHGAYEQYF
TRBV20-1	TRBJ1-2	15	few	.	TGCAGTGCTAGATGGCAGGTTAATCATTTCTATGGCTACACCTTC	CSARWQVNHFYGYTF
TRBV5-1	TRBJ2-5	14	.	.	TGCGCCAGCAGCTTCGGCAGGGGAATAGAGACCCAGTACTTC	CASSFGRGIETQYF
TRBV12-3/TRBV12-4	TRBJ1-2	12	.	.	TGTGCCAGCAGTTTAGGGGTCCCCGGCTACACCTTC	CASSLGVPGYTF
TRBV27	TRBJ2-3	17	.	.	TGTGCCAGCAGTTTAAGCCCCGGACAGTCCTCCACAGATACGCAGTATTTT	CASSLSPGQSSTDTQYF
TRBV20-1	TRBJ2-5	10	few	.	TGCAGTGCCCAAGAGGAGACCCAGTACTTC	CSAQEETQYF
TRBV5-1	TRBJ1-1	18	few	TRBD1	TGCGCCAGCAGCCCGGGCCGGACAGGGGGCAGGATGAACACTGAAGCTTTCTTT	CASSPGRTGGRMNTEAFF
TRBV20-1	TRBJ2-3	15	.	.	TGCAGTGCTAGAGGGGCCCCAAGTGGGGGAAACACGCAGTATTTT	CSARGAPSGGNTQYF
TRBV29-1	TRBJ2-1	16	many	TRBD2	TGCAGCGTTCGTTCCGGGCTTAGCGGGGGGGCTAGTGAGCAGTTCTTC	CSVRSGLSGGASEQFF
TRBV20-1	TRBJ2-1	14	.	TRBD2	TGCAGTGCCGGCGGGAGTGTCTCCTACAATGAGCAGTTCTTC	CSAGGSVSYNEQFF
TRBV4-1	TRBJ2-7	13	few	TRBD2	TGCGCCAGCACCCCCACTAGCGGGAGGGAGCAGTACTTC	CASTPTSGREQYF
TRBV24-1	TRBJ2-3	13	.	.	TGTGCCACCAGTGATCAGTTAACAGATACGCAGTATTTT	CATSDQLTDTQYF
TRBV19	TRBJ2-5	14	few	.	TGTGCCAGTAGTCCCTACCAGCGTCAGGAGACCCAGTACTTC	CASSPYQRQETQYF
TRBV7-9	TRBJ1-1	11	.	.	TGTGCAGTTACGAATTCGTCAGAAGCTTTCTTT	CAVTNSSEAFF
TRBV6-2/TRBV6-3	TRBJ2-7	15	.	TRBD2	TGTGCCAGCAGTTTTCTAGCGGGGGTTGCCTACGAGCAGTACTTC	CASSFLAGVAYEQYF
TRBV7-2	TRBJ1-6	15	.	.	TGTGCCAGCAGCTATAAGGGCTCCTATAATTCACCCCTCCACTTT	CASSYKGSYNSPLHF
TRBV7-9	TRBJ1-1	15	few	.	TGTGCCAGCAGCCTTAACAGGATCGGGAACACTGAAGCTTTCTTT	CASSLNRIGNTEAFF
TRBV5-1	TRBJ1-2	14	few	.	TGCGCCAGCAGCTTGGCCAGGACAGATAGTGGCTACACCTTC	CASSLARTDSGYTF
TRBV4-2	TRBJ2-1	12	.	TRBD2	TGTGCCAGCAGCCAAGATCGGGGGGGGTCGTTCTTC	CASSQDRGGSFF
TRBV6-2/TRBV6-3	TRBJ2-7	17	few	.	TGTGCCAGCAGTTACTTCGAACCTAGTCGGCCACCGGGGGAGCAGTACTTC	CASSYFEPSRPPGEQYF
TRBV4-2	TRBJ2-1	14	.	.	TGTGCCAGCAGCCGGGCAACCTCCAATTCTGAGCAGTTCTTC	CASSRATSNSEQFF
TRBV27	TRBJ2-7	14	.	.	TGTGCCAGCAGAGACAGCTTTAGAGTTTACGAGCAGTACTTC	CASRDSFRVYEQYF
TRBV20-1	TRBJ2-3	15	.	TRBD2	TGCAGTGCTAGAGGGCAGCGGGGGGGCACAGATACGCAGTATTTT	CSARGQRGGTDTQYF
TRBV20-1	TRBJ2-1	13	.	.	TGCAGTGCTAGACGAACTAGTTACGGTGAGCAGTTCTTC	CSARRTSYGEQFF
TRBV7-9	TRBJ2-3	16	few	.	TGTGCCAGCAGCTTATTACTCACAGGGTCGGGAGATACGCAGTATTTT	CASSLLLTGSGDTQYF
TRBV5-6	TRBJ2-2	17	.	.	TGTGCCAGCAGCCTCTGGGTGTCAACCGCGAACACCGGGGAGCTGTTTTTT	CASSLWVSTANTGELFF
TRBV6-5	TRBJ2-1	16	few	TRBD2	TGTGCCAGCAGTTACTCCGGGACTAGCGGGAGCAATGAGCAGTTCTTC	CASSYSGTSGSNEQFF
TRBV20-1	TRBJ2-7	12	many	.	TGCAGTGCTAGTTCCTCGGCCCACGAGCAGTACTTC	CSASSSAHEQYF
TRBV27	TRBJ2-7	14	few	TRBD2	TGTGCCAGCAGTCCCCGGACTAGCGGGGAAGAGCAGTACTTC	CASSPRTSGEEQYF
TRBV7-6	TRBJ2-5	14	.	.	TGTGCCAGCAGCGCAAATCTCCAGGCCGAGACCCAGTACTTC	CASSANLQAETQYF
TRBV20-1	TRBJ1-1	14	many	TRBD1	TGCAGTGCTAGAGTTCGGGACAGGGTTACTGAAGCTTTCTTT	CSARVRDRVTEAFF
TRBV6-1	TRBJ2-5	14	many	TRBD1	TGTGCCAGCAGTGTAACAGGGGGGAGAGAGACCCAGTACTTC	CASSVTGGRETQYF
TRBV20-1	TRBJ2-5	11	few	.	TGCAGTCCAACTAGTGGAGAGACCCAGTACTTC	CSPTSGETQYF
TRBV5-1	TRBJ1-2	15	.	TRBD1	TGCGCCAGCAGTCTGGGACAGCATACGAACTATGGCTACACCTTC	CASSLGQHTNYGYTF
TRBV7-9	TRBJ2-7	13	.	.	TGTGCCAGCAGCCGAGCCCGGGGGTTGGAGCAGTACTTC	CASSRARGLEQYF
TRBV12-3/TRBV12-4	TRBJ2-1	15	few	TRBD2	TGTGCCAGCAGTATAATAGCGGGGGGCCGAGGTGAGCAGTTCTTC	CASSIIAGGRGEQFF